This entry lists 20 T cell receptor beta chains sequenced from one sample in a study of T cells after yellow fever vaccination. One entry per CDR3 protein results from TCRdb running MiXCR on the 5' RACE reads. This table has some 300,000 distinct CDR3 sequences, about 10% appearing once. The sequences come from CD4+ T cells sorted from PBMCs, collected 45 days after the yellow fever booster vaccination. These receptors came from a young man who received the YFV17D yellow fever vaccine.

This clonotype was counted ten times or more. The V and J genes are TRBV4-3 and TRBJ2-2; the D gene is possibly TRBD1 (6 bases). The ends were cut back, 6 bases at V and 6 bases at J, with 20 bases in the middle. Looked up from germline, CDR1 is LGHNA and CDR2 is YSLEER. This CDR3 is 16 amino acids long. The CDR3 DNA reads as TGCGCCAGCAGAGCGCTTCAGGGGAAAGGGGCCGGGGAGCTGTTTTTT. Amino acids: CASRALQGKGAGELFF.

This sequence joins TRBV12-3 or TRBV12-4 and TRBJ1-6; a weak D match, TRBD1 (5 bases). The V gene lost 7 bases and the J gene lost 8 bases, with 12 bases spanning the gap. The CDR3 extends over 13 amino acids. CDR3 sequence reads: CASTRRGDSPLHF. The CDR3 DNA reads as TGTGCCAGCACCAGGCGAGGGGATTCACCCCTCCACTTT.

This clonotype was counted at least ten times. The chain carries TRBV12-3 or TRBV12-4 and TRBJ2-1, with 7 bases fitting TRBD2. This CDR3 is 13 amino acids long. Trimming removed 5 bases from V and 9 bases from J; junction bases left unmatched: 7. The CDR3 DNA sequence: TGTGCCAGCAGTCGGAGCGGGGAGGGTGAGCAGTTCTTC. Translated: CASSRSGEGEQFF.

The chain couples TRBV20-1 to TRBJ1-1; D ambiguous. Germline V gives CDR1 DFQATT, CDR2 SNEGSKA (reference sequence). The CDR3 extends over 13 amino acids. Trimming stripped 0 bases from V and 1 base from J, with 6 bases between. The CDR3 bases are TGCAGTGCTAGAGACAGGACGAACACTGAAGCTTTCTTT. Amino acid sequence: CSARDRTNTEAFF.

This chain links TRBV5-1 with TRBJ2-3; TRBD2 agrees at 12 bases. CDR3 length: 16 amino acids. CDR1 SGHRS and CDR2 YFSETQ come from the germline V gene. The trim removed 4 bases at V and 5 bases at J, leaving 8 bases unmatched. In DNA form, the CDR3 reads TGCGCCAGCAGCAGGCTTCCGGGACTAGCGGGAGATACGCAGTATTTT. This codes for CASSRLPGLAGDTQYF. Complete variable domain (other parts from reference TRBV5-1 and TRBJ2-3): KAGVTQTPRYLIKTRGQQVTLSCSPISGHRSVSWYQQTPGQGLQFLFEYFSETQRNKGNFPGRFSGRQFSNSRSEMNVSTLELGDSALYLCASSRLPGLAGDTQYFGPGTRLTVL.

This clonotype was seen a handful of times. The gene calls are TRBV5-1 and TRBJ1-6; no definite D call. The CDR3 runs to 14 residues. Germline assignment: CDR1 SGHRS and CDR2 YFSETQ. Between the trimmed V and J ends, which lost 5 bases and 0 bases, there was a span of 6 bases. The chain's CDR3 is CASRASSYNSPLHF. CDR3 sequence (DNA): TGCGCCAGCAGGGCGAGCTCCTATAATTCACCCCTCCACTTT.

This clonotype was seen a handful of times. The genes are TRBV11-2 and TRBJ1-4, with TRBD1 as a possible D gene (6 bases). The CDR3 is made up of 16 amino acids. Looked up from germline, CDR1 is SGHAT and CDR2 is FQNNGV. V dropped 0 bases and J dropped 10 bases, with 18 bases sitting between them. The CDR3 here is CASSLDQGPPRGKLFF. CDR3 bases: TGTGCCAGCAGCTTAGATCAGGGACCCCCCAGGGGAAAACTGTTTTTT.

This clonotype was counted only a few times. The chain links TRBV20-1 to TRBJ2-2; 8 bases fit TRBD2. Losses at the gene ends were 0 bases for V and 3 bases for J; bases not matched to a gene: 6. In germline, CDR1 is DFQATT, CDR2 SNEGSKA (reference sequence). The CDR3 is 16 amino acids. The CDR3 nucleotides read TGCAGTGCTAGAGATCGCCCGGGACTAGACACCGGGGAGCTGTTTTTT. Translating it yields CSARDRPGLDTGELFF.

The V gene is TRBV7-9, the J gene TRBJ2-3, with D perhaps matching TRBD2 (5 bases). CDR3 length equals 14 residues. Germline V lookup: CDR1 SEHNR, CDR2 FQNEAQ (reference sequence). V gave up 1 base and J gave up 7 bases, with 12 bases separating them. CDR3 amino acids: CASSLGQTGYTQYF. The CDR3 DNA sequence: TGTGCCAGCAGCTTAGGGCAGACGGGGTATACGCAGTATTTT.

This clonotype was recorded a few times. Written as DNA, the CDR3 is TGTGCCACCAGTGAGTTCGATTCCGGGACTAGCGGTGAGCAGTTCTTC. This sequence encodes CATSEFDSGTSGEQFF. The V gene is TRBV24-1, the J gene TRBJ2-1; 11 bases align to TRBD2. V lost 4 bases and J lost 9; bases outside the gene matches: 10. Germline CDR1 is KGHDR and CDR2 is SFDVKD. This CDR3 is 16 amino acids long.

The chain combines TRBV20-1 with TRBJ2-7, with D perhaps TRBD1 (6 bases). Trimming stripped 4 bases from V and 6 bases from J, with 13 bases between. The CDR3 extends over 12 amino acids. CDR1 is DFQATT and CDR2 is SNEGSKA in the germline V gene (reference sequence). The CDR3 nucleotides read TGCAGTGCTAAACAGGGCCTCGGCGAGCAGTACGTC. It translates to CSAKQGLGEQYV.

The sample holds a few counts of this clonotype. The rearrangement joins TRBV7-3 to TRBJ2-1; TRBD1 matches 9 bases. The CDR3 loop spans 13 amino acids. CDR1 SGHTA and CDR2 FQGTGA come from the germline V gene. V shed 10 bases and J 7 bases; nucleotides not matched to a gene: 8. For the CDR3, the DNA is TGTGCCACGGGGACAGGGAGTGGGAATGAGCAGTTCTTC. Its protein product is CATGTGSGNEQFF.

V and J are TRBV4-3 and TRBJ2-3; the D is unclear. The V gene's germline CDR1 is LGHNA and CDR2 YSLEER. This CDR3 is built from 12 residues. The V end was cut by 4 bases, the J end by 6 bases, with 8 bases between. The CDR3 spells CASSPNRDTQYF. CDR3 coding DNA: TGCGCCAGCAGCCCCAACCGGGATACGCAGTATTTT.

This chain connects TRBV4-1 to TRBJ2-5; D ambiguous. Germline V gene lookup returns CDR1 MGHRA and CDR2 YSYEKL. Between the trimmed V and J ends, which lost 7 bases and 1 base, there was a span of 4 bases. This CDR3 spans 11 amino acids. The CDR3: CASMFQETQYF. DNA of the CDR3: TGCGCCAGCATGTTCCAAGAGACCCAGTACTTC.

The rearrangement links TRBV5-5 to TRBJ1-2; 8 positions agree with TRBD1. Germline loops: CDR1 SGHKS, CDR2 YYEKEE (reference sequence). V lost 5 bases, J lost 7 bases, and 10 bases stayed unmatched. This CDR3 is built from 14 residues. As DNA, the CDR3 is TGTGCCAGCAGTCTTACAGGGGGTGCCGGTGGCTACACCTTC. Translation gives CASSLTGGAGGYTF. Full variable domain (outside the CDR3, taken from reference TRBV5-5 and TRBJ1-2): DAGVTQSPTHLIKTRGQQVTLRCSPISGHKSVSWYQQVLGQGPQFIFQYYEKEERGRGNFPDRFSARQFPNYSSELNVNALLLGDSALYLCASSLTGGAGGYTFGSGTRLTVV.

On this clonotype: Germline and junction disagree at one end, which may indicate a read error. The chain couples TRBV5-4 to TRBJ1-5; D is possibly TRBD1 (5 bases). The CDR3 runs 14 residues. Germline V gene data show CDR1 as SGHNT and CDR2 as YYREEE (reference sequence). For the CDR3, the DNA is TGTGCCATCAGCCGGGACGGTGACAATCAGCCCCAGCATTTT. This gives the protein CAISRDGDNQPQHF.

This clonotype appeared a few times. The chain combines TRBV12-3 or TRBV12-4 with TRBJ2-5; D unresolved. The length of the CDR3 is 13 residues. The germline V and J ends were trimmed by 3 bases and 6 bases, with 11 bases remaining between them. CDR3 protein: CASSFKGSKTQYF. The DNA for the CDR3 is TGTGCCAGCAGTTTTAAAGGGTCCAAGACCCAGTACTTC.

The chain has TRBV4-3 and TRBJ1-2, with D maybe TRBD1 (5 bases). Germline V gene data show CDR1 as LGHNA and CDR2 as YSLEER. Trimming took off 4 bases at V and 8 bases at J, with 17 bases between the two ends. The length of the CDR3 is 14 residues. As DNA, the CDR3 is TGCGCCAGCAGCCGAGCACGCCAAGGGGTGGGCTACACCTTC. Translation: CASSRARQGVGYTF.

This clonotype appeared many times. The chain recombines TRBV5-1 with TRBJ1-1; the D is unclear. The V and J ends lost 3 bases and 8 bases respectively, with 20 bases between them. CDR3 length equals 15 residues. The V gene's germline CDR1 is SGHRS and CDR2 YFSETQ. The DNA for the CDR3 is TGCGCCAGCAGCTCCCTCTTATTGGGAGAAGGAGAAGCTTTCTTT. This codes for CASSSLLLGEGEAFF. Looking up the rest from reference TRBV5-1 and TRBJ1-1 gives the full variable domain: KAGVTQTPRYLIKTRGQQVTLSCSPISGHRSVSWYQQTPGQGLQFLFEYFSETQRNKGNFPGRFSGRQFSNSRSEMNVSTLELGDSALYLCASSSLLLGEGEAFFGQGTRLTVV.

This clonotype was counted only a few times. V is TRBV4-3 and J is TRBJ2-3; 7 positions match TRBD2. The V and J ends lost 4 bases and 4 bases, in that order; junction bases with no gene match: 5. Germline V CDR1 and CDR2: LGHNA, YSLEER. The CDR3 has 14 amino acids. The CDR3 DNA follows: TGCGCCAGCAGCCGGGCCCGGGGGGCAGATACGCAGTATTTT. Amino acids: CASSRARGADTQYF.